This TCR beta chain is from a study of beta chain features in type 1 diabetes. Study conclusions and caveats: Patients with type 1 diabetes carried fewer insertions and had more deletions at their VDJ junctions. The analysis here could not establish whether HLA type shapes TCRB rearrangement. The study found that naive, central memory and Treg TCRB repertoires appeared more similar in patients than in healthy donors. cDNA sequencing could over-represent cells with high TCR expression.

Expressed TCRB transcripts were sequenced because the entire RNA isolate underwent reverse transcription. The protocol was immunoSEQ multiplex PCR, while the TCRdb copy is restricted to in-frame clones and leaves out a portion. The sample yields 400,000 to 500,000 clones, around 14% seen once. With 8 bases removed from V and 1 base from J, the gap between germline ends came to 14 bases. CDR1 and CDR2 (germline): MRHNA, SNTAGT. The CDR3 length is 14 residues. In this sample, this clone turned up a few times. Antigen: not known. Material: naive CD4+ T cells from blood. This clonotype was sampled from a man in his thirties or forties in good health. This rearrangement joins TRBV6-4 to TRBJ1-1, with D possibly being TRBD1 (5 bases). This CDR3 is CASPCSTGNTEAFF. The CDR3 nucleotides read TGTGCCAGCCCTTGTAGCACAGGGAACACTGAAGCTTTCTTT.